The present T cell receptor beta chain was sequenced within a study of cytomegalovirus exposure and HLA in healthy donors (dated by TCRdb to about 2017). About the study as a whole: According to a later analysis, the approximately 120 validation repertoires were produced on the same platform as the 600 to 850 repertoires of the first cohort. The study was designed to test whether signatures of past pathogen exposure could be identified by cataloging public T cell receptors. Along with the approximately 700-subject first cohort, a separate validation cohort of over a hundred different subjects was used. High-throughput TCR immunosequencing, statistical association of individual TCRs with disease status, and machine learning were combined to predict cytomegalovirus infection status. What the authors observed across the whole study: According to the authors, the approach could potentially be generalized to other disease states and immunological phenotypes. Across donors, most TCR sequences were observed very rarely, whereas some public TCRs were present in many individuals. In the study, roughly 160 TCR beta chains were listed as associated with cytomegalovirus. Cytomegalovirus status was reported to be diagnosed by the classifier with high specificity and sensitivity in both the original and validation cohorts. Subsequent analysis determined that TCRs grouped into clusters in the first cohort also showed a tendency toward co-occurrence across the roughly 110 validation repertoires, and approximately 94% of cluster scores exceeded 0. The validation cohort had no HLA typing available for a later analysis, so co-occurrence within that cohort was assessed over all 130 or so repertoires. In vitro tests confirmed that a few of the cytomegalovirus-associated TCR beta chains recognize cytomegalovirus antigens.

In the case of this clone: Its antigen has not been determined. No much larger clonotype is one base removed from it; base qualities were not supplied.

The CDR1 and CDR2 encoded by the germline V gene are MDHEN and SYDVKM. V loses 3 bases, J loses 0 bases, and the germline ends lie 9 bases apart. The CDR3 covers 15 residues, taking in both the cysteine and the phenylalanine. The only DNA kept is the CDR3, 45 bases in frame from the first base. The method was the immunoSEQ multiplex PCR assay. In the authors' own workflow: To diagnose cytomegalovirus status from the catalog of TCR beta chain sequences, a statistical classification framework was built. TCRdb obtained this table from immuneACCESS and retained in-frame rearrangements with V and J assigned. These tables miss some clones; where compared with another copy, unresolved V genes account for less than half of the shortfall, and the remainder is unexplained. The V and J calls and clone size come from that table; D and trimming were worked out from the DNA. The sample profile shows about 360,000 clones; 75% to 90% of them were found once. Of the sample, roughly 0.8% falls within the top ten clones.

Donors formed part of the validation cohort, which comprised 120 subjects and was distinct from the first cohort of some 700 subjects. Rearrangement joined TRBV28 to TRBJ1-5; TRBD1 is a weak D gene call, 6 bases matching. This clonotype was obtained from a woman aged 18-29 years in good health and CMV-seronegative. Source material: PBMCs. The CDR3 has the sequence CASSFGQHSNQPQHF. The nucleotide sequence is TGTGCCAGCAGTTTTGGACAGCATAGCAATCAGCCCCAGCATTTT.